This entry is about one T cell receptor (beta chain). Its antigen target is currently unknown. No base quality values were provided; no much bigger clone lies one nucleotide off. The cohort comprised 550 to 700 healthy bone marrow donors. At the time of sampling, every cohort member was nominally healthy, though immune exposures that went unrecorded were likely present. The donor tested CMV seronegative, placing the donor among the roughly 350 seronegative members of the cohort. Each donor provided a peripheral blood sample, and peripheral blood mononuclear cells were used for TCR beta sequencing. The Qiagen DNeasy Blood Extraction Kit was used to extract genomic DNA from the blood cell samples. The sample belongs to a study of cytomegalovirus exposure and HLA in healthy donors (dated by TCRdb to 2017 to 2019). The study in broad terms: In an earlier analysis of some 550 of the donors, approximately 260 Gb of sequence data and 100 million or so unique TCR beta sequences from 180 million or so T cells were reported. Roughly 300 gigabases of sequencing data and 78 million or so unique TCR sequences were included in an early release covering roughly 600 HLA-typed donors. The genetic ancestry cluster associated with self-reported Caucasian donors included about 81% of the roughly 380 genotyped donors. The study was designed to test whether signatures of past pathogen exposure could be identified by cataloging public T cell receptors. Using immunosequencing, the study profiled T cell repertoires from 550 to 750 subjects and related those repertoires to cytomegalovirus serostatus. A separate validation cohort of 90 to 150 different subjects was used in addition to the 666-subject first cohort. High-throughput TCR immunosequencing, statistical association of individual TCRs with disease status, and machine learning were combined to predict cytomegalovirus infection status. To study patterns of TCR occurrence, a later analysis re-analyzed previously published TCR beta repertoires from around 700 donors and added high-resolution HLA genotyping. Rather than using new phenotypic data, the later analysis identified candidate immune exposures from TCR beta sequences and from how often those sequences occurred across donors. An earlier analysis of 587 of the donors used high-throughput TCR beta sequencing to judge whether each TCR beta V gene segment behaved as functional or pseudogenic. Donor age, sex, ethnicity and CMV serostatus were compiled alongside the repertoire data. A later genetic analysis used genome-wide SNP genotypes for 398 of the 666 donors, treating that subset as a discovery cohort. All discovery cohort repertoires had been generated using a single sequencing platform. Class I and class II HLA loci were covered by the typing at four-digit resolution. Typing coverage differed by locus: A, B, C, DRB1 and DQB1 were typed in about 620-640 donors, DQA1 in roughly 500, DPA1 in over 600, and DPB1 in 472. Four or five DR-DQ haplotypes were handled as single units for association and clustering, since linkage in the cohort was strong. Across around 400 genotyped donors of the cohort, an average of approximately 240,000 unique TCR beta nucleotide sequences per donor were sequenced, and roughly 18% of those sequences were non-productive.

General findings and caveats noted by the study authors: Sequencing depth was assumed to be roughly uniform across donors in the presence/absence analyses, though that assumption may not hold. In a later genetic analysis, fewer N-insertions in productive TCRs were reported among donors in an Asian-associated ancestry cluster than the roughly 710-donor mean. According to a later analysis, most CMV-associated TCR beta chains appeared to be HLA-restricted, and the HLA associations seemed to be driven largely by CMV exposure. The authors suggested that the approach could potentially be generalized to other disease states and immunological phenotypes. A cluster of highly shared sequence variants was judged likely to represent a technical artifact of the sequencing pipeline. Assigning TCR associations to individual alleles was difficult when HLA alleles, especially DR and DQ, strongly co-occurred. According to a later analysis, parvovirus B19, influenza, CMV and Epstein-Barr virus appeared linked to several top co-occurrence clusters. Correlated functional status among segregating V segments might reflect linkage disequilibrium, but an unknown experimental factor could not be ruled out. Cytomegalovirus status was reported to be diagnosed by the classifier with high specificity and sensitivity in both the original and validation cohorts. While some public TCRs were present in many individuals, most TCR sequences turned up only very rarely across donors. CMV serostatus was the only immune exposure information available for the cohort. A total of roughly 160 TCR beta chains were listed by the study as associated with cytomegalovirus. Some IMGT-functional V segments, including TRBV6-2 and TRBV6-3, could not be told apart with the 87-base-pair reads, so those segments were excluded. In a later genetic analysis, a missense DCLRE1C variant was associated with V-gene and J-gene trimming of TCR beta chains, and the association was replicated in an independent cohort. Because some donors lacked HLA typing at each locus, the association tests relied only on the typed subset. Over 15 rarely observed V segments, including chromosome 9 orphons, were excluded from the earlier analysis of a few hundred of the donors because counts were too low. Only TCR beta chains were sequenced in this cohort, and the absence of alpha or paired-chain data limited detectable features. Three of the identified cytomegalovirus-associated TCR beta chains were confirmed in vitro to be specific for cytomegalovirus antigens. In a later analysis, HLA-associated TCR beta chains were found to be more clonally expanded and to have lower generation probabilities than equally common non-associated chains. In a later analysis, the rate of TCR association differed among HLA loci, with DRB1 alleles having the most associated TCRs and HLA-C alleles having the fewest. At a false discovery rate of 0.05, a later analysis linked about 17,000 TCR beta sequences to specific HLA alleles. Broadly in line with IMGT annotations, most TCR beta V segments showed up in productive rearrangements about 87% or about 30% of the time in an earlier analysis of around 600 of the donors. A further reported finding was that TCR beta sequences accurately predicted the HLA-A and HLA-B alleles for most subjects in the first cohort.

Library construction relied on the immunoSEQ multiplex PCR assay. A mixture of 60 forward primers for TCR Vbeta segments and 13 reverse primers for TCR Jbeta segments was used in the multiplex PCR. Amplification of the CDR3 region of rearranged TCR beta genes was performed with a multiplex PCR assay on genomic DNA. The Illumina HiSeq System was used to sequence the amplified TCR beta libraries as 87-base-pair reads. The study's own analysis went as follows. A later analysis counted approximately 74 million unique TCR beta chains across the 550 to 800 repertoires, and 10 million to 12 million of these chains were shared by at least two donors. Raw reads were error-corrected and collapsed into unique sequences by a nearest-neighbor algorithm in which closely related sequences were merged to remove PCR and sequencing errors. Alignment of CDR3 sequences to IMGT reference sequences was used to assign V, D and J gene segments. For a sequence to be retained, at least a six-nucleotide match to both a V gene segment and a J gene segment was required. Rearrangements were classified as productive when the CDR3 lacked stop codons and remained in frame with V and J, and all other rearrangements were classified as non-productive. Following IMGT convention, CDR3 was defined as the stretch from the second conserved V-encoded cysteine up to the conserved J-encoded phenylalanine. In an earlier analysis of more than 550 of the donors, sequences lacking an unambiguous match to a single V gene segment were excluded. In an earlier analysis of approximately 590 of the donors, V segments were called functional above 56.7% productive rearrangements and were called segregating when the between-donor standard deviation exceeded 5%. A statistical classification framework was built for diagnosing cytomegalovirus status from the catalog of TCR beta chain sequences. In a later analysis, TCR nucleotide sequences were compared against IMGT/GENE-DB human TR gene sequences so that V and J genes could be assigned. A later analysis assigned CDR3 sequences and most-parsimonious VDJ recombination scenarios with the TCRdist pipeline. In a later analysis, each TCR beta chain was defined by its CDR3 amino acid sequence together with its V-gene family, and reads lacking a unique V-gene family were excluded. In a later analysis, 450 to 600 highly shared, low-generation-probability nucleotide sequences were removed to address suspected cross-contamination and a sequencing artifact. In a later analysis, a clonal expansion index for each public chain was calculated from normalized within-repertoire ranks of inferred template counts. In a later analysis, generation probabilities were computed using a VDJ recombination model fitted to out-of-frame rearrangements, and the results were checked against IGoR. In a later analysis, TCR-TCR, TCR-HLA and TCR-CMV co-occurrence was scored with hypergeometric tests, and a repertoire-size bias correction was applied to TCR pairs. In a later analysis, false discovery rates were estimated by permuting HLA or CMV assignments 20 times. In a later analysis, co-occurring TCRs were grouped using DBSCAN, and TCRdist sequence similarity was added for clustering within HLA-allele-positive subsets. For co-occurrence clustering, repertoires with fewer than 30,000 or more than 120,000 public chains were excluded, along with four to six repertoires with anomalous nucleotide sharing. TCRdb obtained this table from immuneACCESS and retained in-frame rearrangements with V and J assigned. These tables miss some clones; where compared with another copy, unresolved V genes account for less than half of the shortfall, and the remainder is unexplained. V, J and clone size derive from that table, while D and trimming were established from the DNA sequence. Recorded for this sample are 99,000 or so clones; roughly 78% of them occurred a single time. The ten largest make up approximately 1.7% of the sample.

The V and J ends are trimmed by 4 bases and 2 bases, leaving 6 bases between them. From the cysteine up to the phenylalanine, the CDR3 has a length of 12 residues. Just the 36-base CDR3 DNA is kept, in frame starting at base 1. CDR1 and CDR2 are read off the germline V gene as SGDLS and YYNGEE. Material for sequencing was PBMCs. This receptor was taken from a woman aged 40 to 49 in good health and CMV-seronegative. The chain links TRBV9 with TRBJ1-1; the D region possibly corresponds to TRBD1 (5 bases align). CDR3 loop: CASSRGNTEAFF. The base sequence is TGTGCCAGCAGCAGGGGAAACACTGAAGCTTTCTTT.